The 8 T cell receptor beta chains below were found in one sample sequenced in a study of siplizumab effects on memory and regulatory T cells. The mixed lymphocyte reaction cells were grown together in coculture at 37°C for about six days. What these receptors recognize is not known. Assay: immunoSEQ multiplex PCR; the TCRdb copy retains only in-frame clones and omits some. Seen here are about 13,000 clones, approximately 39% observed once, and the top ten hold 10%. The sequenced sample consisted of CFSE-low (dividing) CD8+ T cells sorted from an allogeneic mixed lymphocyte reaction. The receptors here all came from a human donor in good health; the cells came from an allogeneic mixed lymphocyte reaction.

By share, this clone ranks as medium-sized. The rearrangement links TRBV4-1 to TRBJ2-7, with a weak D call TRBD1 (6 bases). The CDR3 has 14 residues. Trimming removed 4 bases from V and 3 bases from J, with 13 bases in between. Germline V gene sequence: CDR1 MGHRA, CDR2 YSYEKL. DNA of the CDR3: TGCGCCAGCAGCCCAAAGAAAGGGGGCTACGAGCAGTACTTC. Translated, it gives CASSPKKGGYEQYF.

This clone was picked up a small number of times. The chain combines TRBV6-5 with TRBJ2-7, with D uncertain. This CDR3 comprises 11 residues. The V end lost 2 bases, the J end lost 5 bases, and 4 bases lay between the germline ends. Germline-derived CDR1 and CDR2 are MNHEY and SVGAGI. CDR3 DNA: TGTGCCAGCAGTTACGGCCACGAGCAGTACTTC. This codes for CASSYGHEQYF.

This clone has a handful of counts. This sequence joins TRBV5-1 and TRBJ2-7, with a possible D match to TRBD1 (6 bases). Germline CDR1 reads SGHRS; CDR2 reads YFSETQ. The CDR3 runs to 14 residues. Trimming removed 1 base from V and 0 bases from J, with 8 bases in between. This CDR3 reads CASSLLGASYEQYF. CDR3 nucleotide sequence: TGCGCCAGCAGCTTGTTGGGGGCCTCCTACGAGCAGTACTTC.

A few counts support this clone. The rearrangement joins TRBV27 to TRBJ2-5; D not resolved. Germline CDR1 is MNHEY and CDR2 is SMNVEV (reference sequence). The CDR3 sequence is 16 residues long. V was clipped by 2 bases and J by 1 base, with 14 bases between them. The CDR3 coding sequence is TGTGCCAGCAGTTTACTTCTCCCGGCCAGCCAAGAGACCCAGTACTTC. Residues: CASSLLLPASQETQYF.

This clone occurred a few times. DNA for the CDR3: TGTGCCATCAGTGATTTTGACATGTCCTACAATGAGCAGTTCTTC. It encodes CAISDFDMSYNEQFF. The chain carries TRBV10-3 and TRBJ2-1; D uncertain. V lost 3 bases and J lost 1, with 10 bases in between. Germline V CDR1 and CDR2: ENHRY, SYGVKD. CDR3 length equals 15 residues.

The chain recombines TRBV30 with TRBJ2-7; 13 nucleotides agree with TRBD2. The V segment lost 2 bases and the J segment 7 bases; nucleotides outside the gene matches: 5. The CDR3 extends over 14 amino acids. Germline CDR1 reads GTSNPN; CDR2 reads SVGIG (reference sequence). For the CDR3, the DNA is TGTGCCTGGAGTTCCGGGACTAGCGGGGATGAGCAGTACTTC. It translates to CAWSSGTSGDEQYF.

The rearrangement links TRBV27 to TRBJ2-7; 13 bases line up with TRBD2. The germline CDR1 and CDR2 sequences are MNHEY and SMNVEV (reference sequence). Trimming at V came to 4 bases and at J to 4 bases, leaving 1 base not matched to a gene. The CDR3 is 14 amino acids. The CDR3 DNA reads as TGTGCCAGCAGTTGGACTAGCGGGAGTTACGAGCAGTACTTC. Translated, it gives CASSWTSGSYEQYF.

With regard to this clone: The sample holds other DNA sequences that translate to the same CDR3. This chain connects TRBV27 to TRBJ2-2; D is unresolved. The V and J ends lost 2 bases and 5 bases respectively, with 6 bases between them. Germline V gene lookup returns CDR1 MNHEY and CDR2 SMNVEV (reference sequence). The CDR3 sequence is 13 residues long. CDR3 nucleotides: TGTGCCAGCAGTTTAGGCGGTACCGGGGAGCTGTTTTTT. Amino acid sequence: CASSLGGTGELFF.